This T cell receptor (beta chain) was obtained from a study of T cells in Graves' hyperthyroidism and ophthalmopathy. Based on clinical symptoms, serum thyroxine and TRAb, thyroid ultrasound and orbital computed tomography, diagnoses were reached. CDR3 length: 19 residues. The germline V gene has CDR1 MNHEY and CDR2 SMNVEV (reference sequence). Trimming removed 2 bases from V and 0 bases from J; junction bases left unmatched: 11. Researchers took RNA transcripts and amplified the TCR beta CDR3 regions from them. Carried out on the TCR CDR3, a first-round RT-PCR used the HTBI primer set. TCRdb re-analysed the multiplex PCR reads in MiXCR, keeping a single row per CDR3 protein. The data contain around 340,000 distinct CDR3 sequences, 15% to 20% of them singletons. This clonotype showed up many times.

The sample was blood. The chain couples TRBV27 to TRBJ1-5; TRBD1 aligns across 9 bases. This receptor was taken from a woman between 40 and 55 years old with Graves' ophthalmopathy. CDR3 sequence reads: CASSLTGTGFLYSNQPQHF. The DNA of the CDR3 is TGTGCCAGCAGTTTAACCGGGACAGGGTTTTTATATAGCAATCAGCCCCAGCATTTT.